The entry below describes one T cell receptor beta chain. Its specificity is unknown. This entry comes from a study of OX40 agonist ivuxolimab in advanced cancers. Study information: Patients were treated with intravenous ivuxolimab, dosed at 0.01 to 10 mg/kg and infused every 2 weeks. Study-wide results and limits: Some nonresponders additionally presented with little normalized T-cell clonal expansion.

The CDR3 extends over 17 amino acids. The V and J ends lost 2 bases and 6 bases respectively, with 20 bases between them. The V gene's germline CDR1 is SEHNR and CDR2 FQNEAQ (reference sequence). Generated by immunoSEQ multiplex PCR, the TCRdb table keeps only in-frame clones and is missing some. The sample carries over 85,000 clones, 70% to 90% recorded once. The sequence was collected from an adult with an advanced solid tumor such as melanoma, head and neck, liver or kidney cancer. The sequenced sample was CD4+ or CD8+ T cells sorted from blood, obtained in a trial of the OX40 agonist ivuxolimab. V usage is TRBV7-9 and J usage is TRBJ2-1, with a weak D call TRBD2 (6 bases). The CDR3 reads CASSLFYGGSRTNEQFF. CDR3 sequence (DNA): TGTGCCAGCAGCTTATTTTACGGGGGAAGCAGGACCAATGAGCAGTTCTTC.